These 25 T cell receptor beta chains originate from one sample sequenced in a study of T-cell reconstitution after alpha-beta-depleted transplantation in children. Molecular barcoding with unique molecular identifiers was used for the TCRbeta library. TCRdb re-called the PCR reads through MiXCR, storing one row per CDR3 protein. This table holds about 900,000 distinct CDR3 sequences, about 26% found once. Specimen: PBMCs, mostly from graft donor cells, collected 360 days after TCRalphabeta/CD19-depleted stem cell transplant. The receptors stem from a boy under two years old who had a stem cell transplant for SCID, so the T cells may come from the graft donor.

This chain links TRBV5-1 with TRBJ2-1; 9 nucleotides match TRBD2. Germline values: CDR1 SGHRS, CDR2 YFSETQ. V lost 4 bases, J lost 8 bases, and 16 bases stayed unmatched. The CDR3 is 17 residues long. The CDR3 sequence: CASSNRRGSGGLDEQFF. CDR3 nucleotide sequence: TGCGCCAGCAGCAACCGCCGCGGGAGCGGGGGGTTGGATGAGCAGTTCTTC.

This chain joins TRBV28 and TRBJ2-7, with 7 bases lining up with TRBD1. With 3 bases clipped from V and 5 bases from J, the junction kept 4 bases outside the gene matches. CDR3 size: 13 residues. Germline values: CDR1 MDHEN, CDR2 SYDVKM. This chain's CDR3 is CASSFRGPNEQYF. Written as DNA, the CDR3 is TGTGCCAGCAGTTTTAGGGGGCCCAACGAGCAGTACTTC. The full variable domain, completed using reference TRBV28 and TRBJ2-7, is DVKVTQSSRYLVKRTGEKVFLECVQDMDHENMFWYRQDPGLGLRLIYFSYDVKMKEKGDIPEGYSVSREKKERFSLILESASTNQTSMYLCASSFRGPNEQYFGPGTRLTVT.

This clonotype was counted only a few times. This chain joins TRBV10-3 and TRBJ2-1; D may be TRBD1 (6 bases). There are 13 residues in the CDR3. Per germline, CDR1 ENHRY and CDR2 SYGVKD. Between the trimmed V and J ends, which lost 5 bases and 10 bases, there was a span of 15 bases. CDR3 nucleotide sequence: TGTGCCATCAGTTGGCCAGGGACATGGGAGCAGTTCTTC. It translates to CAISWPGTWEQFF.

The V and J genes are TRBV18 and TRBJ2-7; D not resolved. Germline CDR1 and CDR2: KGHSH and LQKENI. The CDR3 is 13 residues long. V lost 1 base and J 6 bases, leaving 10 bases between the germline ends. CDR3: CASSPLKGTEQYF. The CDR3 coding sequence is TGTGCCAGCTCACCACTGAAGGGAACCGAGCAGTACTTC.

The V gene is TRBV11-1, the J gene TRBJ1-4, with unresolved D. The length of the CDR3 is 17 residues. Germline values: CDR1 SGHAT, CDR2 FQDESV (reference sequence). V was trimmed by 6 bases and J by 3 bases, leaving 20 bases between them. The CDR3 protein is CASSSRAGRRPNEKLFF. The CDR3 DNA sequence: TGTGCCAGCAGTTCACGAGCAGGTCGAAGACCTAATGAAAAACTGTTTTTT.

This clonotype appeared once. Here the CDR3 DNA reads TGTGCCAGCAGCCCGACAGGGGGCTCCCTCTCCTCTGGGGCCAACGTCCTGACTTTC. It codes for CASSPTGGSLSSGANVLTF. The V gene is TRBV12-3 or TRBV12-4, the J gene TRBJ2-6, with TRBD1 matching over 10 bases. The CDR3 length is 19 residues. With V trimmed by 6 bases and J by 0 bases, 11 bases remained unmatched.

This clonotype was counted between two and nine times. The gene calls are TRBV6-4 and TRBJ1-5; no clear D. V lost 9 bases and J lost 7, with 13 bases in between. The germline CDR1 and CDR2 sequences are MRHNA and SNTAGT. The CDR3 covers 12 residues. This CDR3 is CARQTLGQPQHF. The CDR3 DNA reads as TGTGCCAGACAGACCCTGGGCCAGCCCCAGCATTTT.

This clonotype came up a few times. The V call is TRBV12-3 or TRBV12-4, the J call TRBJ2-5, with D perhaps matching TRBD2 (6 bases). The CDR3 consists of 12 residues. V lost 0 bases, J lost 9 bases, and 8 bases lay in between. This chain's CDR3 is CASSLAGGAQYF. Here the CDR3 DNA reads TGTGCCAGCAGTTTAGCAGGAGGGGCCCAGTACTTC.

In its sample, this clonotype was seen a few times. The chain joins TRBV6-1 to TRBJ2-7; 9 bases align to TRBD1. Germline V gene data show CDR1 as MNHNS and CDR2 as SASEGT. The V and J ends lost 6 bases and 1 base, in that order; junction bases with no gene match: 7. The CDR3 runs 15 residues. The CDR3 spells CASSRRDRASYEQYF. CDR3 DNA sequence: TGTGCCAGCAGCCGCCGGGACAGGGCGTCCTACGAGCAGTACTTC.

This clonotype appeared a few times. The V call is TRBV12-3 or TRBV12-4, the J call TRBJ1-2; no clear D gene. The CDR3 contains 16 residues. Trimming cost V 5 bases and J 6 bases, with 22 bases left between them. The CDR3 bases are TGTGCCAGCAGTCCTTACTTAAACCGGGAAAGGAATGGCTACACCTTC. Its protein is CASSPYLNRERNGYTF.

This sequence joins TRBV29-1 and TRBJ2-7; 8 nucleotides match TRBD1. The CDR3 is made up of 12 amino acids. Trimming cost V 4 bases and J 7 bases; bases outside gene matches: 6. Germline V CDR1 and CDR2: SQVTM, ANQGSEA. The CDR3 protein is CSVAGGAGEQYF. The CDR3 DNA follows: TGCAGCGTTGCAGGGGGCGCGGGGGAGCAGTACTTC.

This rearrangement joins TRBV4-1 to TRBJ2-4; TRBD1 or TRBD2 may be the D gene (5 bases each). V lost 4 bases and J 1 base, leaving 5 bases between the germline ends. CDR1 is MGHRA and CDR2 is YSYEKL in the germline V gene. CDR3 size: 13 residues. In nucleotides, the CDR3 is TGCGCCAGCAGCCGGGGGGCCAAAAACATTCAGTACTTC. Protein sequence: CASSRGAKNIQYF.

The rearrangement joins TRBV5-1 to TRBJ2-1; no clear D. Per germline, CDR1 SGHRS and CDR2 YFSETQ. Trimming pared 0 bases from V and 3 bases from J, leaving 7 bases between. This CDR3 has 14 residues. CDR3 in DNA: TGCGCCAGCAGCTTGGACTACTACTACAATGAGCAGTTCTTC. Translating gives CASSLDYYYNEQFF.

The V gene is TRBV7-3, the J gene TRBJ2-3, with TRBD2 matching over 8 bases. Trimming took 4 bases from V and 4 from J; bases not matched to a gene: 10. There are 16 residues in the CDR3. Germline values: CDR1 SGHTA, CDR2 FQGTGA. The CDR3 loop is CASSSDPTSAADTQYF. The CDR3 DNA reads TGTGCCAGCAGCTCCGACCCGACTAGCGCAGCAGATACGCAGTATTTT.

J is TRBJ2-3 and V is TRBV12-3 or TRBV12-4; D is possibly TRBD2 (5 bases). CDR3 length: 14 amino acids. Trimming shortened V by 3 bases and J by 5 bases, and 12 bases separated the two germline ends. CDR3 amino acids: CASSLGQRLDTQYF. For the CDR3, the DNA is TGTGCCAGCAGTTTGGGCCAGCGGCTAGATACGCAGTATTTT.

This chain uses TRBV18 with TRBJ2-7; TRBD2 aligns across 10 bases. J lost 4 bases, V lost 2 bases, and 8 bases had no gene match. Germline assignment: CDR1 KGHSH and CDR2 LQKENI. The CDR3 has 16 residues. The CDR3 DNA reads TGTGCCAGCTCACCAAGAGCTAGCGGGGGACCATACGAGCAGTACTTC. It encodes CASSPRASGGPYEQYF.

The rearrangement joins TRBV27 to TRBJ2-1; perhaps TRBD2 as D (6 bases). The CDR3 sequence is 11 residues long. V was cut by 5 bases and J by 15 bases, with 14 bases left in between. Germline V lookup: CDR1 MNHEY, CDR2 SMNVEV (reference sequence). The CDR3 DNA reads as TGTGCCAGCAGTCTCGGGACTGAATGGTTCTTC. Translating gives CASSLGTEWFF.

Ten or more counts support this clonotype. The V and J genes are TRBV20-1 and TRBJ2-3; D is unresolved. Germline V lookup: CDR1 DFQATT, CDR2 SNEGSKA (reference sequence). Trimming removed 5 bases at V and 7 bases at J, with 19 bases between. The CDR3 is made up of 14 amino acids. The CDR3 DNA follows: TGCAGTGCTGAGTTGAGACTTGGAAAAAATACGCAGTATTTT. Protein: CSAELRLGKNTQYF.

V usage is TRBV29-1 and J usage is TRBJ2-7; a possible D gene is TRBD2 (6 bases). The CDR3 is made up of 12 amino acids. Germline loops: CDR1 SQVTM, CDR2 ANQGSEA. With 2 bases removed from V and 6 bases from J, the gap between germline ends came to 11 bases. The DNA for the CDR3 is TGCAGCGTTGAACTTGGAGGGCTCGAGCAGTACTTC. Its protein is CSVELGGLEQYF.

The chain joins TRBV11-2 to TRBJ1-1; maybe TRBD1 (6 bases). Germline assignment: CDR1 SGHAT and CDR2 FQNNGV. The CDR3 is made up of 15 amino acids. Between the trimmed V and J ends, which lost 5 bases and 1 base, there was a span of 14 bases. CDR3 sequence (DNA): TGTGCCAGCAGCACCCTACAGGGAGAGAACACTGAAGCTTTCTTT. Translated, it gives CASSTLQGENTEAFF.

This clonotype has only a few counts. The chain combines TRBV29-1 with TRBJ2-5, with D uncertain. CDR1 and CDR2 from the germline V gene are SQVTM and ANQGSEA. The V gene lost 6 bases and the J gene lost 5 bases, with 13 bases spanning the gap. CDR3 length: 12 residues. In DNA, the CDR3 is TGCAGCGTGTTGTCCATAGGGGAGACCCAGTACTTC. It translates to CSVLSIGETQYF.

V is TRBV12-3 or TRBV12-4 and J is TRBJ2-5; D not certain. This CDR3 contains 15 residues. V was trimmed by 6 bases and J by 5 bases, leaving 19 bases between them. CDR3 sequence reads: CASSRLPPYGETQYF. The CDR3 DNA is TGTGCCAGCAGCCGATTACCCCCTTACGGCGAGACCCAGTACTTC.

The gene calls are TRBV7-9 and TRBJ1-4, with TRBD1 matching over 7 bases. CDR3 length: 15 amino acids. Germline V lookup: CDR1 SEHNR, CDR2 FQNEAQ (reference sequence). J lost 11 bases, V lost 1 base, and 10 bases had no gene match. CDR3 bases: TGTGCCAGCAGCTTAGGACCGGTCCGCAGGGGGAAACTGTTTTTT. Amino acid sequence: CASSLGPVRRGKLFF.

This clonotype was counted a few times. This sequence joins TRBV29-1 and TRBJ1-2; D perhaps matches TRBD1 (6 bases). Trimming cost V 5 bases and J 4 bases, with 17 bases left between them. This CDR3 contains 14 residues. Per the germline V gene, CDR1 is SQVTM and CDR2 is ANQGSEA. CDR3 protein: CSVSGPGVGYGYTF. CDR3 nucleotide sequence: TGCAGCGTTTCGGGACCAGGGGTTGGCTATGGCTACACCTTC.

CDR3 sequence reads: CASSLSLGRDYEQYF. As DNA, the CDR3 is TGTGCCAGCAGCTTAAGTCTCGGCCGAGACTACGAGCAGTACTTC. This chain connects TRBV7-6 to TRBJ2-7, with D unresolved. Per the germline V gene, CDR1 is SGHVS and CDR2 is FNYEAQ. The CDR3 length is 15 residues. Trimming removed 2 bases from V and 3 bases from J, with 14 bases in between.